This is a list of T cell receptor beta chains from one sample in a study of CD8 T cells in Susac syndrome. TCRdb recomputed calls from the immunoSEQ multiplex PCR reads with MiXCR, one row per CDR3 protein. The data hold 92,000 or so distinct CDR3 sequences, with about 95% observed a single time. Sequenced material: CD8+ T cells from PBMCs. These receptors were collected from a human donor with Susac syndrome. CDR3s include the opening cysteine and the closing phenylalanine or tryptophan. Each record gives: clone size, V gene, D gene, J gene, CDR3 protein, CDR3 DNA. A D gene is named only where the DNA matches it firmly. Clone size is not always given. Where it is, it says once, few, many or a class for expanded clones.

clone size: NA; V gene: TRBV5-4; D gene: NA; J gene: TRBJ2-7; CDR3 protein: CASSFGRQRSSYEQYF; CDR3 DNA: TGTGCCAGCAGCTTTGGAAGACAGAGGAGCTCCTACGAGCAGTACTTC
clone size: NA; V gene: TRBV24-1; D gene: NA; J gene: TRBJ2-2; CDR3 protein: CATSDPRIPNTGELFF; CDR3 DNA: TGTGCCACCAGTGATCCCCGCATACCGAACACCGGGGAGCTGTTTTTT
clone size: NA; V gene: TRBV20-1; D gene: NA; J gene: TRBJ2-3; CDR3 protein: CSARDSLWTTDTQYF; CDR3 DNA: TGCAGTGCTAGGGACAGCCTCTGGACCACAGATACGCAGTATTTT
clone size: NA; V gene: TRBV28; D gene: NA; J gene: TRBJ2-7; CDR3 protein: CASSSSSYSRAEQYF; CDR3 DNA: TGTGCCAGCAGTTCCAGTTCATACAGTCGAGCCGAGCAGTACTTC
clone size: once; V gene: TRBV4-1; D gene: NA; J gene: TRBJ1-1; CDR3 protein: CASSQEQSDNTEAFF; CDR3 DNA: TGCGCCAGCAGCCAAGAACAGTCAGATAACACTGAAGCTTTCTTT
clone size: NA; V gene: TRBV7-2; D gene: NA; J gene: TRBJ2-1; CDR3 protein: CASSPQGGDYNEQFF; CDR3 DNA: TGTGCCAGCAGCCCCCAGGGGGGAGATTACAATGAGCAGTTCTTC
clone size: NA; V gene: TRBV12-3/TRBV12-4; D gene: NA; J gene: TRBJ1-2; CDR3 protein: CASSLHSQGYGYTF; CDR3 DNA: TGTGCCAGCAGTTTACACAGTCAAGGCTATGGCTACACCTTC
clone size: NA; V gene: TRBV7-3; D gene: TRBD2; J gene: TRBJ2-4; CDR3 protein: CASSLGTSESKYF; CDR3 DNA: TGTGCCAGCAGCTTAGGGACTAGCGAATCCAAGTACTTC
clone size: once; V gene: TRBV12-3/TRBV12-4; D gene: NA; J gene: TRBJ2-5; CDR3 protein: CASRTGLQETQYF; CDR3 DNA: TGTGCCAGCCGTACAGGCCTTCAAGAGACCCAGTACTTC
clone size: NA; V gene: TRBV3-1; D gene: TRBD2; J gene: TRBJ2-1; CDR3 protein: CASTGGAGTNEQFF; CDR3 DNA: TGTGCCAGCACGGGGGGGGCGGGGACTAATGAGCAGTTCTTC
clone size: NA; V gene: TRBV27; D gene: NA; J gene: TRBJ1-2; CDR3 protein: CASRGLDYGYTF; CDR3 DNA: TGTGCCAGCAGGGGACTCGACTATGGCTACACCTTC
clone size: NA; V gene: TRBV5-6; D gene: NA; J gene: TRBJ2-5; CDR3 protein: CASSSSDSLGTQYF; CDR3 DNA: TGTGCCAGCAGCTCCTCCGACAGTCTGGGGACCCAGTACTTC
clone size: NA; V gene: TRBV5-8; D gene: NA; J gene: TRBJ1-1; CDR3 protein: CASSFRPQKGTEAFF; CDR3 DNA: TGTGCCAGCAGCTTCCGGCCCCAGAAGGGGACTGAAGCTTTCTTT
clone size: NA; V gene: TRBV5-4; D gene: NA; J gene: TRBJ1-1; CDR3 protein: CASSPRGRNTEAFF; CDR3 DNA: TGTGCCAGCAGCCCCAGGGGAAGGAACACTGAAGCTTTCTTT
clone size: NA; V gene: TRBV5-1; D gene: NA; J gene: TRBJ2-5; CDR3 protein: CASSLGGGEETQYF; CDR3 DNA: TGCGCCAGCAGCTTGGGGGGGGGCGAAGAGACCCAGTACTTC
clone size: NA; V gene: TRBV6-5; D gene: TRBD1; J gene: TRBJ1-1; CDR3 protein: CASRGTGMNTEAFF; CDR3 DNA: TGTGCCAGCAGAGGGACAGGGATGAACACTGAAGCTTTCTTT